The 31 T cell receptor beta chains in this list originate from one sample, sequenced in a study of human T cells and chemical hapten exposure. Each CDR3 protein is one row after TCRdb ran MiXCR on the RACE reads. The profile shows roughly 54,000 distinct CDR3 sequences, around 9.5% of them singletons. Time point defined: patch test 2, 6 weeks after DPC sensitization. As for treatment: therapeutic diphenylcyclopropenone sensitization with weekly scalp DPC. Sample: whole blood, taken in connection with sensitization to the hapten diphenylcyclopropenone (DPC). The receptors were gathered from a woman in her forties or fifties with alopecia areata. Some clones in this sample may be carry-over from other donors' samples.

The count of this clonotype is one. The CDR3 nucleotides are TGTGCCAGCAGCTTACTCGGAGACACAGATACGCAGTATTTT. The encoded protein is CASSLLGDTDTQYF. J is TRBJ2-3 and V is TRBV7-6; D remains ambiguous. The CDR3 covers 14 residues. V was cut by 2 bases and J by 2 bases, with 8 bases left in between. Germline CDR1 and CDR2: SGHVS and FNYEAQ.

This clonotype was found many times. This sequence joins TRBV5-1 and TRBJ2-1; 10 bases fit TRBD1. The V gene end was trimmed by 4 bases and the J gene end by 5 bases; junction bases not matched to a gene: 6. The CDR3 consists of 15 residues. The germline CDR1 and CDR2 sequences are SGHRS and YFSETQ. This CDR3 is CASSRGQGGNNEQFF. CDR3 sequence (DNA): TGCGCCAGCAGCAGAGGACAGGGGGGTAACAATGAGCAGTTCTTC.

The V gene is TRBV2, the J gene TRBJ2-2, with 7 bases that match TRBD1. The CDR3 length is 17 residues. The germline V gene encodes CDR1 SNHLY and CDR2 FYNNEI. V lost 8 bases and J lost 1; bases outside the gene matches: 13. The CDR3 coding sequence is TGTGCCAGCGGAAAAACCGGGACAGCCCTGAACACCGGGGAGCTGTTTTTT. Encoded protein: CASGKTGTALNTGELFF.

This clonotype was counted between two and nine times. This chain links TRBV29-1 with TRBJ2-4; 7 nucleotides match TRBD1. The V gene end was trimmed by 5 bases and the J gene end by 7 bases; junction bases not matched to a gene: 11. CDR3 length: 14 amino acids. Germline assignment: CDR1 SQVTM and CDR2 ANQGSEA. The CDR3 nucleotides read TGCAGCGTTCAGCGCCAACCGGGACAGAACATTCAGTACTTC. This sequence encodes CSVQRQPGQNIQYF.

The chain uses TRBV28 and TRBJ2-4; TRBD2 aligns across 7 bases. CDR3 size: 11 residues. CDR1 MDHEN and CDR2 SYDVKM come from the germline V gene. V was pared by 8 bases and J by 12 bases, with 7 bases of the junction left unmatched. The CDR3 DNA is TGTGCCAGCGGACTCCAGCGGGATCAGTACTTC. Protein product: CASGLQRDQYF.

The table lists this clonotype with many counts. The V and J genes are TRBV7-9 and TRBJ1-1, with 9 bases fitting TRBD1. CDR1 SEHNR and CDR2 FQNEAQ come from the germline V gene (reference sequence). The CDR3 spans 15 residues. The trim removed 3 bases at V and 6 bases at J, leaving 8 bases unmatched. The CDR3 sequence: CASSFRGTGRAEAFF. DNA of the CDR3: TGTGCCAGCAGCTTTCGTGGGACAGGGCGGGCTGAAGCTTTCTTT.

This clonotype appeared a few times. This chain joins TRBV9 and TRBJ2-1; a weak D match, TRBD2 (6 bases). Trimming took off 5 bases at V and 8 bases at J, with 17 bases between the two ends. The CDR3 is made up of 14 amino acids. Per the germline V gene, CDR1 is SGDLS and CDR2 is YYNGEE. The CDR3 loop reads CASSRDSPADEQFF. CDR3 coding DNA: TGTGCCAGCAGTCGGGACTCGCCCGCCGATGAGCAGTTCTTC. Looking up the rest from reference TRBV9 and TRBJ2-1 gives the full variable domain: DSGVTQTPKHLITATGQRVTLRCSPRSGDLSVYWYQQSLDQGLQFLIQYYNGEERAKGNILERFSAQQFPDLHSELNLSSLELGDSALYFCASSRDSPADEQFFGPGTRLTVL.

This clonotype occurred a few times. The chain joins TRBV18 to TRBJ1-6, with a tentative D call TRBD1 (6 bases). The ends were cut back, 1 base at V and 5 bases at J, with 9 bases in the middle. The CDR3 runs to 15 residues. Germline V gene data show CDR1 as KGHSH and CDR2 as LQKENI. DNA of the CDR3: TGTGCCAGCTCACCACGGACAGCCGATAATTCACCCCTCCACTTT. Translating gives CASSPRTADNSPLHF.

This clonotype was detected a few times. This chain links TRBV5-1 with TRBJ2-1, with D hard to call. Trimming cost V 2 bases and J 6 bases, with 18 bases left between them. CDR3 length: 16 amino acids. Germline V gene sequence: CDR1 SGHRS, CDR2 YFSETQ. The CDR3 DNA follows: TGCGCCAGCAGCTTAGGGCCGTCGGGTAGTATCAATGAGCAGTTCTTC. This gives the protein CASSLGPSGSINEQFF.

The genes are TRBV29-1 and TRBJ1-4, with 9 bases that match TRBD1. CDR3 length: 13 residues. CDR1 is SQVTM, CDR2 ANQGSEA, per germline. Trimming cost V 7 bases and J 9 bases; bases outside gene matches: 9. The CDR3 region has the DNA TGCAGCGCCCGGACAGGGGTTTTACAAAAACTGTTTTTT. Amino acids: CSARTGVLQKLFF.

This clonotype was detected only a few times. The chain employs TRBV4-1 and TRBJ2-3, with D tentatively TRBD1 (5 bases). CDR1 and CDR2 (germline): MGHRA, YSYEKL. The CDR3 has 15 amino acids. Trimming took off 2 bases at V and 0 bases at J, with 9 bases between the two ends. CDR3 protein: CASSQFQGSTDTQYF. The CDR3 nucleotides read TGCGCCAGCAGCCAATTTCAGGGCAGCACAGATACGCAGTATTTT.

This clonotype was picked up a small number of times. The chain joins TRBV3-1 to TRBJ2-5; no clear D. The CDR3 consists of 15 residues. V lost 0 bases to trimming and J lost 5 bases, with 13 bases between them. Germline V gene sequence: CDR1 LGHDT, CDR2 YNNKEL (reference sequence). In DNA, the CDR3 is TGTGCCAGCAGCCAAGAAGGACGGAGCTATGAGACCCAGTACTTC. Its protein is CASSQEGRSYETQYF.

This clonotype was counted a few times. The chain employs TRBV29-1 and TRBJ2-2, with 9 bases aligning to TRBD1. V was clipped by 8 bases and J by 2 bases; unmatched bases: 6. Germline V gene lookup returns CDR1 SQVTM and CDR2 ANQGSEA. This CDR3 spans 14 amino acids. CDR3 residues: CSSRQGENTGELFF. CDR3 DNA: TGCAGCTCGCGACAGGGGGAAAACACCGGGGAGCTGTTTTTT.

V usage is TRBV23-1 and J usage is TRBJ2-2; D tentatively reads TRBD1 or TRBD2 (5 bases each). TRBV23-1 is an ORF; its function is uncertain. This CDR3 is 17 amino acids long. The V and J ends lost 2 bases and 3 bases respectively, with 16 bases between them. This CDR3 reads CASSQTPGTFYTGELFF. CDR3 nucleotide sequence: TGCGCCAGCAGTCAAACCCCGGGGACGTTCTACACCGGGGAGCTGTTTTTT.

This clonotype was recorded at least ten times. CDR3 in amino acids: CAISTSGTWADTQYF. The CDR3 DNA follows: TGTGCCATCTCTACGTCGGGGACCTGGGCAGATACGCAGTATTTT. The chain carries TRBV10-3 and TRBJ2-3; D tentatively fits TRBD1 or TRBD2 (5 bases each). The CDR3 consists of 15 residues. CDR1 and CDR2 from the germline V gene are ENHRY and SYGVKD. V lost 8 bases, J lost 4 bases, and 19 bases lay in between.

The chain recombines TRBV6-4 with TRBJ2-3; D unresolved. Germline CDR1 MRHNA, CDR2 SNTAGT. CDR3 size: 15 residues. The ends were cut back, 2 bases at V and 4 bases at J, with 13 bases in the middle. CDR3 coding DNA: TGTGCCAGCAGTGACGAACCCAACACCGCAGATACGCAGTATTTT. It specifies CASSDEPNTADTQYF.

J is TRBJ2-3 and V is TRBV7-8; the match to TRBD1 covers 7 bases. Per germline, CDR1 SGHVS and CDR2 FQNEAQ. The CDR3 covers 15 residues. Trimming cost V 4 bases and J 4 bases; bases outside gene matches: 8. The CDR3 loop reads CASSSDRAFPDTQYF. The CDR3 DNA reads TGTGCCAGCAGCTCAGACAGGGCATTCCCAGATACGCAGTATTTT.

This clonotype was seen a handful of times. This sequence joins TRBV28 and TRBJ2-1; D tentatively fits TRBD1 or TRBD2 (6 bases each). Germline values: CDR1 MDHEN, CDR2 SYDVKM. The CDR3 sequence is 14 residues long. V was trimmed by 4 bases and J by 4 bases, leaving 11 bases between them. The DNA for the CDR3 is TGTGCCAGCAGTTCGGGGGCCACTTACAATGAGCAGTTCTTC. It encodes CASSSGATYNEQFF.

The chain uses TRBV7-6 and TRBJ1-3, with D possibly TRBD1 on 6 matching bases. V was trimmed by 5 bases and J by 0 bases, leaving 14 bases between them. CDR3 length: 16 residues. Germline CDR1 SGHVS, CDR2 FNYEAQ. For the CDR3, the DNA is TGTGCCAGCAGCCCGGGGGGACAACTCTCTGGAAACACCATATATTTT. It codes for CASSPGGQLSGNTIYF.

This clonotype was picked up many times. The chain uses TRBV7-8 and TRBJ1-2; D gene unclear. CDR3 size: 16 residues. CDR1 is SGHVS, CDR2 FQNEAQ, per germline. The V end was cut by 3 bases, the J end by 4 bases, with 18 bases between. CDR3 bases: TGTGCCAGCAGCTTCACCCCGACACTTTCCCCCTATGGCTACACCTTC. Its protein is CASSFTPTLSPYGYTF.

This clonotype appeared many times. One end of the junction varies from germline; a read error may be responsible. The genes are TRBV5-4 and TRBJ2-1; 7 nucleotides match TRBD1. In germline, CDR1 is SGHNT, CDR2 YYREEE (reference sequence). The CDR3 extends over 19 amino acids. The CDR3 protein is CASSLEAQPGTASDNEQFF. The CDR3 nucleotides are TGTGCCAGCAGCTTAGAAGCGCAACCGGGGACAGCCTCCGACAATGAGCAGTTCTTC. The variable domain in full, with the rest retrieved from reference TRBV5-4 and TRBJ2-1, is ETGVTQSPTHLIKTRGQQVTLRCSSQSGHNTVSWYQQALGQGPQFIFQYYREEENGRGNFPPRFSGLQFPNYSSELNVNALELDDSALYLCASSLEAQPGTASDNEQFFGPGTRLTVL.

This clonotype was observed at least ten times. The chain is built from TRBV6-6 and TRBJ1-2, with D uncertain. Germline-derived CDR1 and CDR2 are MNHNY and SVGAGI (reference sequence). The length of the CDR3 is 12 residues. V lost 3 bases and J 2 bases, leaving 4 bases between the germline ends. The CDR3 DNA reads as TGTGCCAGCAGTTATGGGAACTATGGCTACACCTTC. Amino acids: CASSYGNYGYTF.

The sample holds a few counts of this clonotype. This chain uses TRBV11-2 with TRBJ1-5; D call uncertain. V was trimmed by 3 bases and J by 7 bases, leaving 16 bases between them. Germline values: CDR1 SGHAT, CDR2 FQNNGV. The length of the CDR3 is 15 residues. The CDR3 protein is CASSLTDGFGQPQHF. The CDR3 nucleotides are TGTGCCAGCAGCTTGACGGACGGGTTCGGGCAGCCCCAGCATTTT.

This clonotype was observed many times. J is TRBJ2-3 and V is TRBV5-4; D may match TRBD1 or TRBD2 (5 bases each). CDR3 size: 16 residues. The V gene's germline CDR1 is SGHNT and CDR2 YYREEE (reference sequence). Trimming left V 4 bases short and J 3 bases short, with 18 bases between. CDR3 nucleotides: TGTGCCAGCAGCACGAACCGGGACCTTGGGACAGATACGCAGTATTTT. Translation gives CASSTNRDLGTDTQYF.

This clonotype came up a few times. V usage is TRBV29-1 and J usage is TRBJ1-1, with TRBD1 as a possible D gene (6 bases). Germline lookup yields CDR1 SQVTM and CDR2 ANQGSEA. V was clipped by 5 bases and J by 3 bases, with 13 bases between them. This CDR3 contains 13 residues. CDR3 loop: CSVSNRGDTEAFF. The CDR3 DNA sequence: TGCAGCGTTTCAAATAGGGGGGACACTGAAGCTTTCTTT.

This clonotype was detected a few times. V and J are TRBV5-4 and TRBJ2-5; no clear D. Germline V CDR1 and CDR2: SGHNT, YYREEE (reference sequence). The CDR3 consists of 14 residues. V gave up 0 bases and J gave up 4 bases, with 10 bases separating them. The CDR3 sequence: CASSLVGYLETQYF. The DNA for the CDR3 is TGTGCCAGCAGCTTGGTCGGGTATCTAGAGACCCAGTACTTC.

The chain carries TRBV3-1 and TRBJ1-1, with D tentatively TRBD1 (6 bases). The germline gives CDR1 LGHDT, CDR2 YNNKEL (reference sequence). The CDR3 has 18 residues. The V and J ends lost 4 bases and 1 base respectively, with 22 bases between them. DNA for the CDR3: TGTGCCAGCAGCCCACACATGGGACAACGAGATGGGAACACTGAAGCTTTCTTT. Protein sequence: CASSPHMGQRDGNTEAFF.

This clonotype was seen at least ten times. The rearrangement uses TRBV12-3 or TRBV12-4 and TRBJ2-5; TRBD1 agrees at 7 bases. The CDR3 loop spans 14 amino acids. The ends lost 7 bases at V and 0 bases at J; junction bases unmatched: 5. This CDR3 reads CASTWGQYQETQYF. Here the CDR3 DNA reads TGTGCCAGCACCTGGGGACAGTACCAAGAGACCCAGTACTTC.

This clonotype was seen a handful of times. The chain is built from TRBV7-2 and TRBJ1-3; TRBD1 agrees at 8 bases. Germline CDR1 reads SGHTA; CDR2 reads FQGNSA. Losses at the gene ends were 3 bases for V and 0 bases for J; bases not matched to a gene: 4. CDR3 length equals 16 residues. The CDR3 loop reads CASSFRGPDSGNTIYF. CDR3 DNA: TGTGCCAGCAGCTTCAGGGGGCCCGACTCTGGAAACACCATATATTTT.

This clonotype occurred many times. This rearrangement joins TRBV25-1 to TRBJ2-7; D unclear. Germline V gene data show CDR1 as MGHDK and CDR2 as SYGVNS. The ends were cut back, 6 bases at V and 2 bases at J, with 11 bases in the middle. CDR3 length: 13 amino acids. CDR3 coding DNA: TGTGCCAGCAGGGAAGGTAGAACCTACGAGCAGTACTTC. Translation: CASREGRTYEQYF.

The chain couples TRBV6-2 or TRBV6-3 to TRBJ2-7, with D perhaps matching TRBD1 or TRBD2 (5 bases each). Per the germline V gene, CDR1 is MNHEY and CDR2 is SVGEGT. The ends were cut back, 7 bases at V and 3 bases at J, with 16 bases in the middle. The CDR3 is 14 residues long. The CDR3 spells CASTRDPVYYEQYF. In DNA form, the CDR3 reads TGTGCCAGCACTCGGGACCCTGTCTACTACGAGCAGTACTTC.